Listed here are 9 T cell receptor beta chains from one sample, sequenced in a study of control samples from healthy donors and cancer patients. Sequencing used immunoSEQ multiplex PCR; TCRdb keeps in-frame clones, though not all of them. The table shows 200,000 or so clones, with roughly 94% occurring only once. The sequencing input was blood. Every receptor here comes from a man aged 50 or older in good health.

The V call is TRBV5-1, the J call TRBJ2-5; 8 bases line up with TRBD1. V dropped 2 bases and J dropped 5; count of bases not matched to a gene: 8. The CDR3 totals 15 residues. From germline, CDR1 is SGHRS and CDR2 YFSETQ. CDR3 protein: CASSFMSGGLETQYF. In nucleotides, the CDR3 is TGCGCCAGCAGCTTTATGTCAGGGGGCTTGGAGACCCAGTACTTC.

The chain joins TRBV19 to TRBJ2-1, with 9 bases matching TRBD1. The CDR3 extends over 15 amino acids. The junction had 11 bases not matched to a gene; V was cut back by 5 bases and J by 9 bases. CDR1 LNHDA and CDR2 SQIVND come from the germline V gene (reference sequence). As DNA, the CDR3 is TGTGCCAGTAGTCCCAAAAGGACAGGGGAGGTTGAGCAGTTCTTC. Encoded protein: CASSPKRTGEVEQFF.

The count of this clone is one. The rearrangement joins TRBV7-2 to TRBJ2-3; TRBD2 is a possible D gene (5 bases). The CDR3 consists of 12 residues. V lost 5 bases and J 8 bases, leaving 11 bases between the germline ends. CDR1 is SGHTA, CDR2 FQGNSA, per germline. This CDR3 reads CASSRHEGTQYF. In DNA, the CDR3 is TGTGCCAGCAGCCGCCACGAGGGTACGCAGTATTTT.

The J gene is TRBJ1-5, the V gene TRBV5-4; the D gene is possibly TRBD1 (6 bases). The V gene lost 4 bases and the J gene lost 6 bases, with 14 bases spanning the gap. Germline CDR1 and CDR2: SGHNT and YYREEE (reference sequence). The CDR3 covers 14 residues. The CDR3, as DNA: TGTGCCAGCAGCGAGGGGGGAGTCCGTCAGCCCCAGCATTTT. Translated: CASSEGGVRQPQHF.

Worth noting for this clone: At the DNA level, this CDR3 is encoded by other sequences in the same sample as well. The chain links TRBV20-1 to TRBJ1-1; D ambiguous. CDR3 size: 11 residues. The V and J ends lost 5 bases and 0 bases respectively, with 4 bases between them. CDR1 and CDR2 (germline): DFQATT, SNEGSKA (reference sequence). In nucleotides, the CDR3 is TGCAGTGCTCGGATGAACACTGAAGCTTTCTTT. Translation gives CSARMNTEAFF.

CDR3 sequence reads: CASTGQYYGYTF. The CDR3 nucleotides read TGTGCCAGCACCGGGCAATACTATGGCTACACCTTC. The V gene is TRBV11-2, the J gene TRBJ1-2, with D unclear. This CDR3 has 12 residues. Trimming shortened V by 7 bases and J by 3 bases, and 9 bases separated the two germline ends. From germline, CDR1 is SGHAT and CDR2 FQNNGV.

This clone was seen a handful of times. The chain recombines TRBV3-1 (or the pseudogene TRBV3-2) with TRBJ1-1; unclear D gene. Germline V gene lookup returns CDR1 LGHDT and CDR2 YNNKEL (reference sequence). V was trimmed by 1 base and J by 6 bases, leaving 9 bases between them. The CDR3 is made up of 13 amino acids. For the CDR3, the DNA is TGTGCCAGCAGCCAAGTTTCTAATCCTGAAGCTTTCTTT. It encodes CASSQVSNPEAFF.

Only one count was recorded for this clone. The V gene is TRBV7-6, the J gene TRBJ2-2; no firm D call. The CDR3 runs to 15 residues. V lost 1 base to trimming and J lost 3 bases, with 9 bases between them. Germline V gene data show CDR1 as SGHVS and CDR2 as FNYEAQ. The CDR3, as DNA: TGTGCCAGCAGCTTAGGACCTACTCACACCGGGGAGCTGTTTTTT. Residues: CASSLGPTHTGELFF.

The chain employs TRBV7-6 and TRBJ2-5; D is unclear. Deletions cut 0 bases from V and 0 bases from J, with 8 bases between. CDR3 length: 15 residues. From germline, CDR1 is SGHVS and CDR2 FNYEAQ. CDR3 protein: CASSLAVTHQETQYF. The CDR3 DNA follows: TGTGCCAGCAGCTTAGCCGTAACTCACCAAGAGACCCAGTACTTC.